A selection of T cell receptor beta chains follows, all from one sample in a study of T cell changes during pregnancy in multiple sclerosis. The protocol was immunoSEQ multiplex PCR, while the TCRdb copy is restricted to in-frame clones and leaves out a portion. Among 40,000 or so clones listed, roughly 88% were seen once. This specimen was CD8+ T cells from peripheral blood mononuclear cells, taken in the first trimester of pregnancy. These receptors all come from a female donor with multiple sclerosis, enrolled in a pregnancy study. CDR3s include the opening cysteine and the closing phenylalanine or tryptophan. Clone sizes are given selectively: once, few, many, or a class where the clone is expanded.

>TRBJ1-2|.|TRBV5-4
CASSLGQGDGYTF
>TRBJ1-2|.|TRBV27
CASSFLPGGTGFRLGPDYGYTF
>TRBJ1-1|.|TRBV15
CASGDTEAFF
>TRBJ2-7|.|TRBV27
CASSSRLAGEQYF
>TRBJ1-2|.|TRBV7-9
CASSLDAGGPYGYTF
>TRBJ1-1|.|TRBV6-1
CASSVRTDPNTEAFF
>TRBJ1-5|.|TRBV19
CASSPPPGNQPQHF
>TRBJ2-3|once|TRBV7-9
CASSFHPGQGSSDTQYF
>TRBJ1-1|.|TRBV5-5
CASSLTTGVVTEAFF
>TRBJ2-4|.|TRBV19
CASSPPGFAKNIQYF
>TRBJ2-2|.|TRBV7-9
CASSFGTSGNTGELFF
>TRBJ1-1|.|TRBV4-3
CASSHGTTRLTLMNTEAFF
>TRBJ1-1|.|TRBV10-1
CASSEDRGLGFEAFF
>TRBJ2-7|.|TRBV30
CAWDPGTASYEQYF
>TRBJ2-1|once|TRBV19
CASSIRDRYNEQFF
>TRBJ2-2|.|TRBV5-5
CASSFRQGGTGELFF
>TRBJ2-7|.|TRBV5-1
CASSLRLGTYEQYF
>TRBJ2-7|.|TRBV7-9
CASSFPIAGASYEQYF
>TRBJ1-2|.|TRBV4-1
CASSQGEDATGNYGYTF
>TRBJ1-5|.|TRBV6-5
CASSYGTGISQPQHF
>TRBJ1-6|few|TRBV4-3
CASSQAAGYSSPLHF
>TRBJ2-7|.|TRBV10-2
CASSETPLYEQYF